This T cell receptor beta chain was identified in a study of cytomegalovirus exposure and HLA in healthy donors. The germline CDR1 and CDR2 sequences are MGHDK and SYGVNS. V lost 1 base, J lost 7 bases, and 14 bases lay in between. The CDR3 extends over 15 amino acids. The PCR made use of 60 Vbeta and 13 Jbeta primers. Sequenced by immunoSEQ multiplex PCR; TCRdb stores in-frame clones only, minus some. The sample consists of some 170,000 clones, 70% to 90% of them appearing once. Sequenced: PBMCs. The receptor was isolated from a woman in her thirties in good health and CMV-seronegative. This chain connects TRBV25-1 to TRBJ2-1; D is unclear. The CDR3 spells CASSESLPFENEQFF. CDR3 nucleotides: TGTGCCAGCAGTGAATCCTTACCTTTCGAGAATGAGCAGTTCTTC.